The 20 T cell receptor beta chains listed next were all sequenced from one sample in a study of OX40 agonist ivuxolimab in advanced cancers. Libraries were prepared by immunoSEQ multiplex PCR; TCRdb keeps only in-frame clonotypes and omits some of them. Counted here are over 60,000 clones, about 90% occurring once; the ten biggest clones make up 1.5% to 2%. The sequenced sample was CD4+ or CD8+ T cells sorted from blood, obtained in a trial of the OX40 agonist ivuxolimab. These receptors came from an adult with an advanced solid tumor such as melanoma, head and neck, liver or kidney cancer.

V usage is TRBV6-1 and J usage is TRBJ1-5, with D uncertain. The V gene's germline CDR1 is MNHNS and CDR2 SASEGT. Trimming removed 0 bases from V and 12 bases from J, with 12 bases in between. CDR3 length equals 13 residues. As DNA, the CDR3 is TGTGCCAGCAGTGAAGCGCTTCTTGCCCGCCAGCATTTT. This codes for CASSEALLARQHF.

The rearrangement joins TRBV6-5 to TRBJ2-7; 11 bases line up with TRBD2. The J segment lost 7 bases and the V segment lost 1 base, leaving 6 bases of the junction unmatched. Germline V gene data show CDR1 as MNHEY and CDR2 as SVGAGI. CDR3 length: 15 residues. The CDR3 protein is CASSYLAGGPGEQYF. DNA of the CDR3: TGTGCCAGCAGTTACTTAGCGGGAGGGCCGGGGGAGCAGTACTTC.

The J gene is TRBJ1-3, the V gene TRBV2; D is undetermined. This CDR3 comprises 16 residues. CDR1 is SNHLY, CDR2 FYNNEI, per germline. V was cut by 1 base and J by 0 bases, with 10 bases left in between. The CDR3 region is CASSEVRGASGNTIYF. The CDR3 DNA follows: TGTGCCAGCAGTGAAGTTCGAGGCGCCTCTGGAAACACCATATATTTT.

The chain employs TRBV5-6 and TRBJ2-7; D is uncertain. Trimming left V 0 bases short and J 4 bases short, with 8 bases between. The CDR3 has 13 amino acids. Germline assignment: CDR1 SGHDT and CDR2 YYEEEE. CDR3 residues: CASSLGRRYEQYF. The CDR3 nucleotides are TGTGCCAGCAGCTTGGGCCGCCGGTACGAGCAGTACTTC.

This chain joins TRBV28 and TRBJ1-1; 7 nucleotides agree with TRBD1. The length of the CDR3 is 14 residues. CDR1 and CDR2 (germline): MDHEN, SYDVKM. The V gene end was trimmed by 7 bases and the J gene end by 5 bases; junction bases not matched to a gene: 10. In nucleotides, the CDR3 is TGTGCCAGCACCGAAACAGGGGCATTTACTGAAGCTTTCTTT. Translating gives CASTETGAFTEAFF. The full variable domain, completed using reference TRBV28 and TRBJ1-1, is DVKVTQSSRYLVKRTGEKVFLECVQDMDHENMFWYRQDPGLGLRLIYFSYDVKMKEKGDIPEGYSVSREKKERFSLILESASTNQTSMYLCASTETGAFTEAFFGQGTRLTVV.

The gene calls are TRBV6-5 and TRBJ2-3, with 8 nucleotides matching TRBD2. This CDR3 is 13 amino acids long. The trim removed 0 bases at V and 9 bases at J, leaving 2 bases unmatched. The germline gives CDR1 MNHEY, CDR2 SVGAGI. CDR3 DNA sequence: TGTGCCAGCAGTTACTCAGCGGGGGAAACGCAGTATTTT. This encodes CASSYSAGETQYF.

The chain uses TRBV10-1 and TRBJ1-6; 8 nucleotides match TRBD1. The trim removed 4 bases at V and 10 bases at J, leaving 3 bases unmatched. This CDR3 comprises 13 residues. CDR1 and CDR2 (germline): WNHNN, SYGVQD (reference sequence). The CDR3 protein is CASSVDRESPLHF. CDR3 nucleotide sequence: TGCGCCAGCAGTGTGGACAGGGAATCACCCCTCCACTTT.

The chain uses TRBV2 and TRBJ2-5; TRBD1 agrees at 7 bases. The CDR3 consists of 13 residues. Germline V gene data show CDR1 as SNHLY and CDR2 as FYNNEI. V dropped 6 bases and J dropped 2; count of bases not matched to a gene: 3. CDR3 in DNA: TGTGCCAGCAGAGGGACAGCTCAAGAGACCCAGTACTTC. Translated, it gives CASRGTAQETQYF.

The genes are TRBV9 and TRBJ2-2; D unresolved. CDR3 length: 13 residues. Germline assignment: CDR1 SGDLS and CDR2 YYNGEE. Trimming removed 4 bases from V and 3 bases from J, with 7 bases in between. The CDR3 loop is CASSTGYTGELFF. The CDR3 nucleotides read TGTGCCAGCAGCACCGGGTACACCGGGGAGCTGTTTTTT.

The V and J genes are TRBV5-1 and TRBJ1-1, with TRBD1 matching over 9 bases. V shed 4 bases and J 4 bases; nucleotides not matched to a gene: 11. CDR1 and CDR2 from the germline V gene are SGHRS and YFSETQ. The length of the CDR3 is 16 residues. The CDR3, as DNA: TGCGCCAGCAGCACCATGGGACAGGGTACCTCCACTGAAGCTTTCTTT. Encoded protein: CASSTMGQGTSTEAFF.

This chain connects TRBV5-1 to TRBJ2-7; TRBD1 aligns across 10 bases. V trimming: 4 bases; J trimming: 4 bases; junction bases outside the gene matches: 5. The CDR3 has 14 residues. The V gene's germline CDR1 is SGHRS and CDR2 YFSETQ. CDR3 protein: CASSPTGGDYEQYF. The CDR3 DNA reads TGCGCCAGCAGCCCGACAGGGGGCGATTACGAGCAGTACTTC.

This clone was counted once. The chain is built from TRBV27 and TRBJ1-5; perhaps TRBD1 as D (5 bases). The V end was cut by 2 bases, the J end by 4 bases, with 9 bases between. The length of the CDR3 is 14 residues. The germline V gene has CDR1 MNHEY and CDR2 SMNVEV (reference sequence). DNA of the CDR3: TGTGCCAGCAGTTTACAGGGCCCTAATCAGCCCCAGCATTTT. Protein product: CASSLQGPNQPQHF.

The V gene is TRBV7-9, the J gene TRBJ1-2; D remains ambiguous. Germline assignment: CDR1 SEHNR and CDR2 FQNEAQ (reference sequence). The V end lost 3 bases, the J end lost 3 bases, and 5 bases lay between the germline ends. The CDR3 is made up of 12 amino acids. CDR3 residues: CASSFQDYGYTF. The CDR3 coding sequence is TGTGCCAGCAGCTTCCAGGACTATGGCTACACCTTC.

The chain joins TRBV28 to TRBJ2-1; 10 bases agree with TRBD2. CDR1 is MDHEN and CDR2 is SYDVKM in the germline V gene. V trimming: 6 bases; J trimming: 8 bases; junction bases outside the gene matches: 10. This CDR3 region has 15 residues. CDR3 amino acids: CASRKAGGPIDEQFF. In DNA, the CDR3 is TGTGCCAGCAGAAAAGCGGGGGGGCCGATTGATGAGCAGTTCTTC.

V and J are TRBV28 and TRBJ2-1; 8 positions agree with TRBD1. Unmatched junction bases numbered 6, after V lost 5 bases and J lost 0 bases. The V gene's germline CDR1 is MDHEN and CDR2 SYDVKM. The CDR3 is 16 residues long. As DNA, the CDR3 is TGTGCCAGCAGTAAAACCGGGACAGGCTCCTACAATGAGCAGTTCTTC. It translates to CASSKTGTGSYNEQFF.

The chain combines TRBV5-8 with TRBJ2-3; D unresolved. The germline CDR1 and CDR2 sequences are SGHTS and YDEGEE. The length of the CDR3 is 14 residues. Trimming removed 5 bases at V and 1 base at J, with 11 bases between. The CDR3 sequence: CASSALGGTDTQYF. For the CDR3, the DNA is TGTGCCAGCAGTGCATTGGGTGGCACAGATACGCAGTATTTT. The full variable domain, rest sourced from reference TRBV5-8 and TRBJ2-3, is EAGVTQSPTHLIKTRGQQATLRCSPISGHTSVYWYQQALGLGLQFLLWYDEGEERNRGNFPPRFSGRQFPNYSSELNVNALELEDSALYLCASSALGGTDTQYFGPGTRLTVL.

This clone is categorized as medium-sized. The chain carries TRBV15 and TRBJ1-2, with TRBD1 matching over 8 bases. Germline V lookup: CDR1 LNHNV, CDR2 YYDKDF (reference sequence). The junction had 14 bases not matched to a gene; V was cut back by 3 bases and J by 8 bases. CDR3 length equals 16 residues. The CDR3, as DNA: TGTGCCACCAGCAGCTACCTCGCCCAGGGGGCGGGAGGCTACACCTTC. Its translation is CATSSYLAQGAGGYTF.

The CDR3 sequence: CASSIWTGDTEAFF. The CDR3 DNA follows: TGTGCCAGTAGTATCTGGACAGGGGACACTGAAGCTTTCTTT. The V call is TRBV19, the J call TRBJ1-1, with 9 bases fitting TRBD1. The CDR3 has 14 amino acids. Germline V gene sequence: CDR1 LNHDA, CDR2 SQIVND (reference sequence). With 3 bases clipped from V and 3 bases from J, the junction kept 2 bases outside the gene matches.

This chain connects TRBV30 to TRBJ1-2; no definite D call. This CDR3 spans 11 amino acids. Trimming cost V 8 bases and J 8 bases, with 15 bases left between them. The V gene's germline CDR1 is GTSNPN and CDR2 SVGIG (reference sequence). The CDR3 reads CATSDGFGYTF. DNA of the CDR3: TGTGCCACCTCGGACGGATTCGGCTACACCTTC.

This clone was recorded a few times. V gene TRBV5-4 combines with J gene TRBJ2-3; 12 bases match TRBD2. The CDR3 totals 16 residues. The germline CDR1 and CDR2 sequences are SGHNT and YYREEE (reference sequence). V shed 4 bases and J 2 bases; nucleotides not matched to a gene: 5. The CDR3 loop reads CASSPGTSGYTDTQYF. CDR3 DNA: TGTGCCAGCAGCCCTGGGACTAGCGGGTACACAGATACGCAGTATTTT. Full variable domain (rest looked up from reference TRBV5-4 and TRBJ2-3): ETGVTQSPTHLIKTRGQQVTLRCSSQSGHNTVSWYQQALGQGPQFIFQYYREEENGRGNFPPRFSGLQFPNYSSELNVNALELDDSALYLCASSPGTSGYTDTQYFGPGTRLTVL.